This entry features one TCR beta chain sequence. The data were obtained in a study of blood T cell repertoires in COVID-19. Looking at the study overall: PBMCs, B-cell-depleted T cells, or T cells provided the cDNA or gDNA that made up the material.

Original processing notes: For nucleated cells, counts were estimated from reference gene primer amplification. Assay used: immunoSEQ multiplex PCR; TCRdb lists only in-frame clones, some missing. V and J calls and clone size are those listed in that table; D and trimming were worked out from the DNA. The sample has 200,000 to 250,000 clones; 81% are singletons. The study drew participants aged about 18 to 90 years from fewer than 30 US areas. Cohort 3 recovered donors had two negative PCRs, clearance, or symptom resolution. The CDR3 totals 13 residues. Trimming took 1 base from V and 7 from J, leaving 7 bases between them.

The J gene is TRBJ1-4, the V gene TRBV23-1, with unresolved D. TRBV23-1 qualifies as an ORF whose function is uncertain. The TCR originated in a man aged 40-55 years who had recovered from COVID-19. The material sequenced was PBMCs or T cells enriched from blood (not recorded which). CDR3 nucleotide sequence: TGCGCCAGCAGTCAATTTAGTCCTGAAAAACTGTTTTTT. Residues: CASSQFSPEKLFF.